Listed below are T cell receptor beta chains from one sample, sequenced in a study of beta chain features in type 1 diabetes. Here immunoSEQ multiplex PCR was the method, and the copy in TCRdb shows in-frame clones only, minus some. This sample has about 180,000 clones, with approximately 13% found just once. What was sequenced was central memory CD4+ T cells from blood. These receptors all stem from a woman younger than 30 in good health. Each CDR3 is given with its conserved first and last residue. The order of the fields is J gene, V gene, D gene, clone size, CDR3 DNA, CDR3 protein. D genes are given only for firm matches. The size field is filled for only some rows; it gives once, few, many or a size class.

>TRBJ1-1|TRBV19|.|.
TGTGCCAGTAGTACACAGGAGAACACTGAAGCTTTCTTT
CASSTQENTEAFF
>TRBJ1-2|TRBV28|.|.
TGTGCCAGCAGGAAGGACAGCCTTAACTATGGCTACACCTTC
CASRKDSLNYGYTF
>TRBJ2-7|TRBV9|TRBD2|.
TGTGCCAGCAGTAGCGGGGGACCTTACGAGCAGTACTTC
CASSSGGPYEQYF
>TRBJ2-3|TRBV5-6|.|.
TGTGCCAGCAGCACCAGGGATACGCAGTATTTT
CASSTRDTQYF
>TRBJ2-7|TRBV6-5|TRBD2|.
TGTGCCAGCAGTTACTCGGGGGGGAGGGCCAATAGCGAGCAGTACTTC
CASSYSGGRANSEQYF
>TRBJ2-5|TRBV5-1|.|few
TGCGCCAGCAGGGCAGGGGTTCAGGAGACCCAGTACTTC
CASRAGVQETQYF
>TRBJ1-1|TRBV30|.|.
TGTGCCTGGGGCAGATCAAACACTGAAGCTTTCTTT
CAWGRSNTEAFF
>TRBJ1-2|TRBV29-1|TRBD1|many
TGCAGCGTTTTAGGACAGGGGGAACGTGGCTACACCTTC
CSVLGQGERGYTF
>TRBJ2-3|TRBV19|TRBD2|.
TGTGCCAGTAGCGATACGGCTAGCGGGAGTGGATTGCAGTATTTT
CASSDTASGSGLQYF
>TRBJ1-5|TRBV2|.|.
TGTGCCAGCTCTAGGCTCAATAGCAATCAGCCCCAGCATTTT
CASSRLNSNQPQHF
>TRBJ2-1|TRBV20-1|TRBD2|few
TGCAGTGCGGAGCGGGGTGAGCAGTTCTTC
CSAERGEQFF
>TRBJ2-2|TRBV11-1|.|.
TGTGCCAGCAGCGTCCCCCCAAACACCGGGGAGCTGTTTTTT
CASSVPPNTGELFF
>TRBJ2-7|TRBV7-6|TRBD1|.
TGTGCCAGCAGCGAAGGACAGGGGGTTTGGGAGCAGTACTTC
CASSEGQGVWEQYF
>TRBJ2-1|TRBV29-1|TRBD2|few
TGCAGCGTTGTTAGCGGGACCCCCTACAATGAGCAGTTCTTC
CSVVSGTPYNEQFF
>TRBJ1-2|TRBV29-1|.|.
TGCAGCGTTGAACAGGACGGGGGTGGCTACACCTTC
CSVEQDGGGYTF
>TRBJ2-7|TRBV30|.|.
TGTGCCTGGAGCGTGGCTCGCGAGCAGTACTTC
CAWSVAREQYF
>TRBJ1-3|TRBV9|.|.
TGTGCCTCCGGAAGACAAAGCTCTGGAAACACCATATATTTT
CASGRQSSGNTIYF
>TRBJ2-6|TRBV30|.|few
TGTGCCTGGAGTGTACAGGTCTCTGGGGCCAACGTCCTGACTTTC
CAWSVQVSGANVLTF
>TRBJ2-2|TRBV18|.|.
TGTGCCAGCTCTCCCCGGACAGCGAACACCGGGGAGCTGTTTTTT
CASSPRTANTGELFF
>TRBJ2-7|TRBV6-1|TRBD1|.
TGTGCCAGCAGTCGTTCCGGGACAGCCCACGAGCAGTACTTC
CASSRSGTAHEQYF
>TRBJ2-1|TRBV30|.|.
TGTGCCAGGGCACGAGGGTACAATGAGCAGTTCTTC
CARARGYNEQFF
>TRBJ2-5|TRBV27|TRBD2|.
TGTGCCAGCGGAGCGGGAGTAGGTCGGAGGGAGACCCAGTACTTC
CASGAGVGRRETQYF
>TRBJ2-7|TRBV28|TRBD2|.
TGTGCCAGCAGTCTACTAGCGGGAGTAGCCTACGAGCAGTACTTC
CASSLLAGVAYEQYF
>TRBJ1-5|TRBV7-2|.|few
TGTGCCAGCAGCCCGTCCGGGATGCAAAATCAGCCCCAGCATTTT
CASSPSGMQNQPQHF
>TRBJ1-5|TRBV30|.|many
TGTGCCTGGAGTGTCAGGTTGGAACGTCAGCCCCAGCATTTT
CAWSVRLERQPQHF
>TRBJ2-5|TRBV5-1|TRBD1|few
TGCGCCAGCAGATACGGGACAGATCAAGAGACCCAGTACTTC
CASRYGTDQETQYF
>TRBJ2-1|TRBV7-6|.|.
TGTGCCAGCAGCTCCGGGGGTGGGGCCCACAATGAGCAGTTCTTC
CASSSGGGAHNEQFF
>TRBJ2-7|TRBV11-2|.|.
TGTGCCAGCAGCCCCCACACGGCAGGGGACGACGAGCAGTACTTC
CASSPHTAGDDEQYF
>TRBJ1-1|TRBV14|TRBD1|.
TGTGCCAGCAGCCAGACAGGGGGCCTTGGTGAAGCTTTCTTT
CASSQTGGLGEAFF
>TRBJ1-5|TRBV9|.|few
TGTGCCAGCAGCGTAGATGGAGGGGGCAATCAGCCCCAGCATTTT
CASSVDGGGNQPQHF